One and the same sample provided the 22 T cell receptor beta chains below, sequenced in a study of T cell responses to AZD1222 COVID-19 vaccine. Clones were sequenced by immunoSEQ multiplex PCR, and TCRdb holds only the in-frame ones, with some missing. Altogether roughly 120,000 clones are present, almost 95% being singletons, with the ten largest covering 1.5% to 2%. This material consisted of peripheral blood, taken 28 days after the second AZD1222 dose. These receptors were obtained from an adult who received the AZD1222 COVID-19 vaccine.

V usage is TRBV20-1 and J usage is TRBJ2-6; D is unclear. Germline values: CDR1 DFQATT, CDR2 SNEGSKA (reference sequence). CDR3 length: 11 amino acids. Trimming removed 8 bases from V and 2 bases from J, with 4 bases in between. In nucleotides, the CDR3 is TGCAGTATTCCTGGGGCCAACGTCCTGACTTTC. This sequence encodes CSIPGANVLTF.

The sample holds a few counts of this clone. The rearrangement joins TRBV5-1 to TRBJ2-1; D not resolved. The CDR3 has 15 amino acids. Germline CDR1 SGHRS, CDR2 YFSETQ. V shed 4 bases and J shed 5 bases, with 16 bases lying between them. CDR3 sequence (DNA): TGCGCCAGCAGCACACAACCGATACCAAACAATGAGCAGTTCTTC. Its translation is CASSTQPIPNNEQFF.

The J gene is TRBJ2-3, the V gene TRBV7-2, with D possibly matching TRBD1 (5 bases). This CDR3 is built from 15 residues. V lost 5 bases and J lost 3, with 15 bases in between. CDR1 SGHTA and CDR2 FQGNSA come from the germline V gene. CDR3 protein: CASSPSGIGTDTQYF. CDR3 bases: TGTGCCAGCAGCCCCTCAGGGATCGGGACAGATACGCAGTATTTT.

The chain uses TRBV10-3 and TRBJ2-6; D remains unclear. The CDR3 is 16 residues long. The V and J ends lost 8 bases and 0 bases respectively, with 14 bases between them. CDR1 and CDR2 from the germline V gene are ENHRY and SYGVKD. CDR3 in amino acids: CAIRAGVFSGANVLTF. The DNA for the CDR3 is TGTGCCATCCGTGCAGGAGTCTTCTCTGGGGCCAACGTCCTGACTTTC.

This chain connects TRBV28 to TRBJ1-1, with 9 positions matching TRBD1. J lost 1 base, V lost 6 bases, and 6 bases had no gene match. The CDR3 runs to 15 residues. Germline V lookup: CDR1 MDHEN, CDR2 SYDVKM. The CDR3 DNA reads TGTGCCAGCAGGCTACCGGGACAGGGGAACACTGAAGCTTTCTTT. Amino acids: CASRLPGQGNTEAFF.

This clone was seen a few times. V usage is TRBV5-1 and J usage is TRBJ1-5; D is ambiguous. The CDR3 loop spans 13 amino acids. The V end was cut by 0 bases, the J end by 4 bases, with 5 bases between. Germline lookup yields CDR1 SGHRS and CDR2 YFSETQ. The CDR3 is CASSLDGNQPQHF. The CDR3 DNA is TGCGCCAGCAGCTTGGACGGGAATCAGCCCCAGCATTTT.

This rearrangement joins TRBV27 to TRBJ2-5; D may be TRBD1 or TRBD2 (5 bases each). Germline CDR1 reads MNHEY; CDR2 reads SMNVEV (reference sequence). The V and J ends lost 0 bases and 5 bases respectively, with 13 bases between them. This CDR3 has 15 residues. This chain's CDR3 is CASSLSGMWGETQYF. The CDR3 coding sequence is TGTGCCAGCAGTTTATCGGGGATGTGGGGGGAGACCCAGTACTTC.

The chain has TRBV27 and TRBJ1-2; the D is unclear. V gave up 3 bases and J gave up 5 bases, with 10 bases separating them. The CDR3 consists of 13 residues. Germline-derived CDR1 and CDR2 are MNHEY and SMNVEV (reference sequence). CDR3 residues: CASSFSGGYGYTF. DNA for the CDR3: TGTGCCAGCAGTTTTAGCGGAGGGTATGGCTACACCTTC.

The chain recombines TRBV10-1 with TRBJ2-1; the D gene is possibly TRBD2 (5 bases). This CDR3 comprises 16 residues. Germline values: CDR1 WNHNN, CDR2 SYGVQD (reference sequence). V was clipped by 0 bases and J by 1 base, with 10 bases between them. CDR3: CASSESLGVSYNEQFF. The DNA of the CDR3 is TGCGCCAGCAGTGAGTCTCTGGGAGTGTCCTACAATGAGCAGTTCTTC.

This chain joins TRBV5-6 and TRBJ1-2, with D unclear. V gave up 4 bases and J gave up 4 bases, with 17 bases separating them. The CDR3 contains 15 residues. Germline V gene sequence: CDR1 SGHDT, CDR2 YYEEEE. The CDR3 nucleotides read TGTGCCAGCAGCACTGGCTCAGAACCCTTCTATGGCTACACCTTC. Protein sequence: CASSTGSEPFYGYTF. The full variable domain, in which reference TRBV5-6 and TRBJ1-2 provide the parts outside the CDR3, is DAGVTQSPTHLIKTRGQQVTLRCSPKSGHDTVSWYQQALGQGPQFIFQYYEEEERQRGNFPDRFSGHQFPNYSSELNVNALLLGDSALYLCASSTGSEPFYGYTFGSGTRLTVV.

This clone was detected once. The rearrangement joins TRBV7-9 to TRBJ1-4; no definite D call. The CDR3 is made up of 13 amino acids. V gave up 5 bases and J gave up 5 bases, with 9 bases separating them. Looked up from germline, CDR1 is SEHNR and CDR2 is FQNEAQ (reference sequence). In DNA form, the CDR3 reads TGTGCCAGCAGCCCGAAAAAGAATGAAAAACTGTTTTTT. It encodes CASSPKKNEKLFF.

The chain employs TRBV9 and TRBJ2-1, with no clear D. Trimming removed 1 base from V and 0 bases from J, with 8 bases in between. From germline, CDR1 is SGDLS and CDR2 YYNGEE. The CDR3 runs 15 residues. CDR3 coding DNA: TGTGCCAGCAGCGTACAGTCAAGCTCCTACAATGAGCAGTTCTTC. Protein sequence: CASSVQSSSYNEQFF. Looking up the rest from reference TRBV9 and TRBJ2-1 gives the full variable domain: DSGVTQTPKHLITATGQRVTLRCSPRSGDLSVYWYQQSLDQGLQFLIQYYNGEERAKGNILERFSAQQFPDLHSELNLSSLELGDSALYFCASSVQSSSYNEQFFGPGTRLTVL.

The chain combines TRBV4-1 with TRBJ1-5; 8 bases map to TRBD1. The CDR3 loop spans 16 amino acids. The germline gives CDR1 MGHRA, CDR2 YSYEKL. The ends lost 5 bases at V and 2 bases at J; junction bases unmatched: 8. The CDR3 sequence: CASSETGGGGNQPQHF. The CDR3 bases are TGCGCCAGCAGCGAAACAGGGGGGGGAGGCAATCAGCCCCAGCATTTT.

The chain uses TRBV28 and TRBJ2-6; D gene uncertain. The CDR3 length is 15 residues. V was cut by 6 bases and J by 0 bases, with 9 bases left in between. Germline values: CDR1 MDHEN, CDR2 SYDVKM. The CDR3 region has the DNA TGTGCCAGCAGCGTAATAAGCTCTGGGGCCAACGTCCTGACTTTC. Translating it yields CASSVISSGANVLTF. Full variable domain (rest looked up from reference TRBV28 and TRBJ2-6): DVKVTQSSRYLVKRTGEKVFLECVQDMDHENMFWYRQDPGLGLRLIYFSYDVKMKEKGDIPEGYSVSREKKERFSLILESASTNQTSMYLCASSVISSGANVLTFGAGSRLTVL.

The CDR3 DNA reads TGTGCCAGCAGTCTCCTGGGGACCCATGGCTACACCTTC. Translating it yields CASSLLGTHGYTF. The chain employs TRBV7-2 and TRBJ1-2, with D perhaps TRBD1 (5 bases). Germline V gives CDR1 SGHTA, CDR2 FQGNSA. V gave up 6 bases and J gave up 6 bases, with 14 bases separating them. The CDR3 consists of 13 residues.

This rearrangement joins TRBV13 to TRBJ2-7; D is perhaps TRBD1 or TRBD2 (5 bases each). V lost 5 bases and J lost 9, with 20 bases in between. The CDR3 totals 14 residues. Germline loops: CDR1 PRHDT, CDR2 FYEKMQ (reference sequence). The CDR3 sequence is CASSRSGTMVGQYF. Here the CDR3 DNA reads TGTGCCAGCAGCAGATCCGGGACCATGGTCGGGCAGTACTTC.

The rearrangement links TRBV2 to TRBJ1-5; D not certain. The CDR3 is 13 residues long. Germline V CDR1 and CDR2: SNHLY, FYNNEI. V shed 3 bases and J shed 10 bases, with 13 bases lying between them. The CDR3 nucleotides read TGTGCCAGCAGTGATGAGGTGGAGGTACCCCAGCATTTT. Protein product: CASSDEVEVPQHF.

The chain carries TRBV18 and TRBJ1-5; D possibly corresponds to TRBD1 (5 bases). Trimming took 3 bases from V and 6 from J, leaving 15 bases between them. The CDR3 loop spans 15 amino acids. The germline V gene has CDR1 KGHSH and CDR2 LQKENI. CDR3 nucleotides: TGTGCCAGCTCACCTGGCCGGGACGGCGGTCAGCCCCAGCATTTT. It codes for CASSPGRDGGQPQHF.

V usage is TRBV2 and J usage is TRBJ1-3, with D maybe TRBD1 (5 bases). Trimming cost V 0 bases and J 11 bases, with 20 bases left between them. Germline CDR1 SNHLY, CDR2 FYNNEI. CDR3 length: 16 amino acids. The CDR3 DNA reads as TGTGCCAGCAGTGAAGCGTTGGACACACTGGGACGGGCCATATATTTT. This translates into CASSEALDTLGRAIYF.

CDR3 protein: CASSRFLEYNEQFF. CDR3 nucleotide sequence: TGTGCCAGCAGCCGATTTCTAGAATACAATGAGCAGTTCTTC. The J gene is TRBJ2-1, the V gene TRBV7-9, with D unclear. CDR1 and CDR2 (germline): SEHNR, FQNEAQ (reference sequence). Trimming cost V 5 bases and J 4 bases, with 12 bases left between them. The CDR3 covers 14 residues.

The gene calls are TRBV7-2 and TRBJ2-7; D possibly corresponds to TRBD1 (7 bases). The CDR3 sequence is 15 residues long. Germline V CDR1 and CDR2: SGHTA, FQGNSA. Trimming took 3 bases from V and 4 from J, leaving 16 bases between them. This CDR3 is CASSLGAGGGYEQYF. The DNA of the CDR3 is TGTGCCAGCAGCTTGGGGGCAGGGGGAGGATACGAGCAGTACTTC.

The chain links TRBV2 to TRBJ1-5; 9 positions agree with TRBD1. Trimming cost V 4 bases and J 7 bases; bases outside gene matches: 2. This CDR3 has 13 amino acids. Germline loops: CDR1 SNHLY, CDR2 FYNNEI. The CDR3 DNA sequence: TGTGCCAGCAGTGTGGACAGGGGCCAGCCCCAGCATTTT. Translation gives CASSVDRGQPQHF.